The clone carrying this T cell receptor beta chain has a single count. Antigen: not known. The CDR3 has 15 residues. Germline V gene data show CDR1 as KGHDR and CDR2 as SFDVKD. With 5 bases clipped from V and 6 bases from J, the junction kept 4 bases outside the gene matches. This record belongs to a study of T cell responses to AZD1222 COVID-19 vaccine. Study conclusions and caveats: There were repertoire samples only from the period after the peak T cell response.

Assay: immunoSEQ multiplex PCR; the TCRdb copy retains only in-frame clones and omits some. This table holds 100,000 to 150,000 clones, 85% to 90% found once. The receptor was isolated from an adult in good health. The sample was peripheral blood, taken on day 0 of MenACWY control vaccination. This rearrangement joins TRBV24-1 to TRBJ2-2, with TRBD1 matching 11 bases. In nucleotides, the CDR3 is TGTGCCACCAGTGTCGGACAGGGGGCCGCCGGGGAGCTGTTTTTT. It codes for CATSVGQGAAGELFF.